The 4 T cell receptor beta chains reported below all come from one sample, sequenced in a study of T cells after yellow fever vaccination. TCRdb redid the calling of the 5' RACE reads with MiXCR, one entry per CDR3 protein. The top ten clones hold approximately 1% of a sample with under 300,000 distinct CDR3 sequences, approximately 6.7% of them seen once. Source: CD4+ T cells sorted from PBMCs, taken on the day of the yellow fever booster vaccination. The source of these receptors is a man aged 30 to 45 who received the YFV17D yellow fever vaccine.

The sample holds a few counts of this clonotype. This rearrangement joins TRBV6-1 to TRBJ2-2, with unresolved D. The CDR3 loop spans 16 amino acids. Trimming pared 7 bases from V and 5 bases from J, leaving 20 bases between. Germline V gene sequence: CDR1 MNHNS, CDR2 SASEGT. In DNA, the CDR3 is TGTGCCAGCAATGGGGTTTTGAGCCGAGAAACCGGGGAGCTGTTTTTT. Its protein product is CASNGVLSRETGELFF.

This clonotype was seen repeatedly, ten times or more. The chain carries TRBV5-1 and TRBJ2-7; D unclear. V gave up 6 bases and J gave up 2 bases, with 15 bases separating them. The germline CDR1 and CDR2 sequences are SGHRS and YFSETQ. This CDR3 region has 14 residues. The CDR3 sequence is CASTAEVPPYEQYF. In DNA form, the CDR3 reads TGCGCCAGCACTGCCGAGGTGCCCCCCTACGAGCAGTACTTC.

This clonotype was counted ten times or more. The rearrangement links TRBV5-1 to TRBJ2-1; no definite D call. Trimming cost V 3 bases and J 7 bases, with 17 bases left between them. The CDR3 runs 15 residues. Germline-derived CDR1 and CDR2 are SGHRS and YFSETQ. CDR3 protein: CASSYKRQAQNEQFF. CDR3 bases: TGCGCCAGCAGCTACAAGAGACAAGCACAAAATGAGCAGTTCTTC. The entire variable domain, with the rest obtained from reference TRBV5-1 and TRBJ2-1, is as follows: KAGVTQTPRYLIKTRGQQVTLSCSPISGHRSVSWYQQTPGQGLQFLFEYFSETQRNKGNFPGRFSGRQFSNSRSEMNVSTLELGDSALYLCASSYKRQAQNEQFFGPGTRLTVL.

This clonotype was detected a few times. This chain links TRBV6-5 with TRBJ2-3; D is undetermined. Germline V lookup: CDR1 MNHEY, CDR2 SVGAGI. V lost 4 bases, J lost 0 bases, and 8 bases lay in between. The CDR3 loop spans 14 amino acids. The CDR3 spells CASSWVRSTDTQYF. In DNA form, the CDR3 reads TGTGCCAGCAGTTGGGTCAGAAGCACAGATACGCAGTATTTT.